This T cell receptor beta chain was recovered during a study of cytomegalovirus exposure and HLA in healthy donors. The PCR employed 60 Vbeta primers together with 13 Jbeta primers. Repertoires were generated with immunoSEQ multiplex PCR, while TCRdb's copy carries only in-frame clones and drops some. The sample gives over 150,000 clones, about three quarters of which show up once; 2% to 3% is in the top ten. This clone was picked up a small number of times. This CDR3 contains 12 residues. Trimming cost V 6 bases and J 1 base, with 6 bases left between them. CDR1 is MNHNY and CDR2 is SVGAGI in the germline V gene (reference sequence).

The rearrangement joins TRBV6-6 to TRBJ2-5; D gene unclear. Sequenced sample: PBMCs. The sequence came from a middle-aged woman in good health and CMV-seropositive. This CDR3 is CASRTTQETQYF. Written as DNA, the CDR3 is TGTGCCAGCAGGACAACCCAAGAGACCCAGTACTTC.